This entry lists 21 T cell receptor beta chains sequenced from one sample in a study of cytomegalovirus exposure and HLA in healthy donors. The PCR contained 60 Vbeta and 13 Jbeta primers. Sequencing was performed with immunoSEQ multiplex PCR; in TCRdb, only in-frame clones are kept and a portion is missing. The sample totals more than 60,000 clones; its top ten clones hold around 15%. Sequenced sample: PBMCs. The receptors derive from a boy aged 5 to 17 in good health and CMV-seronegative.

The rearrangement links TRBV5-8 to TRBJ2-5; a possible D gene is TRBD1 (6 bases). This CDR3 region has 17 residues. From germline, CDR1 is SGHTS and CDR2 YDEGEE. V gave up 0 bases and J gave up 1 base, with 16 bases separating them. The CDR3 bases are TGTGCCAGCAGCTTGGCCGGAACAGGGCGAGGCCAAGAGACCCAGTACTTC. As protein: CASSLAGTGRGQETQYF. Together with reference TRBV5-8 and TRBJ2-5, the CDR3 gives the full variable domain: EAGVTQSPTHLIKTRGQQATLRCSPISGHTSVYWYQQALGLGLQFLLWYDEGEERNRGNFPPRFSGRQFPNYSSELNVNALELEDSALYLCASSLAGTGRGQETQYFGPGTRLLVL.

This chain connects TRBV11-2 to TRBJ1-2; 8 positions match TRBD1. After removal of 5 bases from V and 2 bases from J, the junction contained 4 bases not matched to a gene. This CDR3 is 14 amino acids long. From germline, CDR1 is SGHAT and CDR2 FQNNGV. The CDR3, as DNA: TGTGCCAGCAGCGTCGGGACAGGAAACTATGGCTACACCTTC. Its translation is CASSVGTGNYGYTF.

This chain connects TRBV4-3 to TRBJ1-6; 7 nucleotides align to TRBD1. V shed 1 base, J shed 5 bases, and the junction held 8 bases outside the gene matches. The length of the CDR3 is 17 residues. Germline V gives CDR1 LGHNA, CDR2 YSLEER. CDR3 region: CASSQASGRGNNSPLHF. As DNA, the CDR3 is TGCGCCAGCAGCCAAGCATCCGGCAGGGGGAATAATTCACCCCTCCACTTT.

The chain is built from TRBV5-4 and TRBJ1-1; 7 bases match TRBD1. In germline, CDR1 is SGHNT, CDR2 YYREEE (reference sequence). The trim removed 0 bases at V and 4 bases at J, leaving 6 bases unmatched. The CDR3 has 15 amino acids. CDR3 DNA: TGTGCCAGCAGCTTGGACAGGGGAACTGGCACTGAAGCTTTCTTT. Its translation: CASSLDRGTGTEAFF.

The V and J genes are TRBV6-5 and TRBJ1-1; 10 bases are a match to TRBD1. The CDR3 is 14 amino acids. From germline, CDR1 is MNHEY and CDR2 SVGAGI. The V segment lost 7 bases and the J segment 4 bases; nucleotides outside the gene matches: 6. In nucleotides, the CDR3 is TGTGCCAGCACAATTCGGACAGGGGGCACTGAAGCTTTCTTT. This sequence encodes CASTIRTGGTEAFF.

The rearrangement uses TRBV5-1 and TRBJ2-7; 8 nucleotides agree with TRBD1. The V gene's germline CDR1 is SGHRS and CDR2 YFSETQ. The CDR3 is made up of 14 amino acids. With 4 bases clipped from V and 4 bases from J, the junction kept 7 bases outside the gene matches. The DNA of the CDR3 is TGCGCCAGCAGCCCGAGACAGGGGAGGTACGAGCAGTACTTC. The encoded protein is CASSPRQGRYEQYF.

The chain is built from TRBV5-6 and TRBJ2-7, with TRBD2 matching over 8 bases. V lost 3 bases and J lost 4; bases outside the gene matches: 9. In germline, CDR1 is SGHDT, CDR2 YYEEEE. The CDR3 runs 15 residues. The CDR3 spells CASSSLGSGGYEQYF. As DNA, the CDR3 is TGTGCCAGCAGCTCCCTGGGGAGCGGGGGTTACGAGCAGTACTTC. The full variable domain, in which reference TRBV5-6 and TRBJ2-7 provide the parts outside the CDR3, is DAGVTQSPTHLIKTRGQQVTLRCSPKSGHDTVSWYQQALGQGPQFIFQYYEEEERQRGNFPDRFSGHQFPNYSSELNVNALLLGDSALYLCASSSLGSGGYEQYFGPGTRLTVT.

The rearrangement uses TRBV30 and TRBJ1-5; 8 bases are shared with TRBD1. The trim removed 2 bases at V and 4 bases at J, leaving 7 bases unmatched. Germline V gene lookup returns CDR1 GTSNPN and CDR2 SVGIG (reference sequence). The CDR3 extends over 15 amino acids. The CDR3 sequence is CAWSRRDRSNQPQHF. The CDR3 DNA reads as TGTGCCTGGAGTCGAAGGGACAGGTCAAATCAGCCCCAGCATTTT. Variable domain in full (rest from reference TRBV30 and TRBJ1-5): SQTIHQWPATLVQPVGSPLSLECTVEGTSNPNLYWYRQAAGRGLQLLFYSVGIGQISSEVPQNLSASRPQDRQFILSSKKLLLSDSGFYLCAWSRRDRSNQPQHFGDGTRLSIL.

The chain combines TRBV27 with TRBJ2-5, with D possibly matching TRBD1 (6 bases). Germline V gene data show CDR1 as MNHEY and CDR2 as SMNVEV (reference sequence). The V end was cut by 6 bases, the J end by 2 bases, with 13 bases between. The CDR3 is made up of 14 amino acids. The CDR3 spells CASRGAGGQETQYF. In nucleotides, the CDR3 is TGTGCCAGCAGGGGGGCCGGTGGGCAAGAGACCCAGTACTTC.

The CDR3 spells CASSFGGQGVRGYTF. DNA for the CDR3: TGTGCCAGCAGCTTCGGAGGACAGGGGGTTCGTGGCTACACCTTC. This chain connects TRBV5-6 to TRBJ1-2; 10 bases agree with TRBD1. V was clipped by 2 bases and J by 7 bases; unmatched bases: 8. The CDR3 loop spans 15 amino acids. CDR1 and CDR2 (germline): SGHDT, YYEEEE. Complete variable domain (other parts from reference TRBV5-6 and TRBJ1-2): DAGVTQSPTHLIKTRGQQVTLRCSPKSGHDTVSWYQQALGQGPQFIFQYYEEEERQRGNFPDRFSGHQFPNYSSELNVNALLLGDSALYLCASSFGGQGVRGYTFGSGTRLTVV.

The CDR3: CAGTGNEQFF. CDR3 DNA: TGTGCCGGGACGGGGAATGAGCAGTTCTTC. The rearrangement uses TRBV30 and TRBJ2-1; the D gene could be TRBD1 or TRBD2 (5 bases each). CDR3 length equals 10 residues. Per germline, CDR1 GTSNPN and CDR2 SVGIG (reference sequence). Trimming took off 8 bases at V and 7 bases at J, with 9 bases between the two ends.

V usage is TRBV7-9 and J usage is TRBJ2-7, with D hard to call. CDR3 size: 14 residues. The V and J ends lost 2 bases and 7 bases respectively, with 15 bases between them. CDR1 and CDR2 (germline): SEHNR, FQNEAQ (reference sequence). The CDR3 sequence: CASSLPWSPEEQYF. In DNA form, the CDR3 reads TGTGCCAGCAGCTTACCGTGGAGTCCTGAGGAGCAGTACTTC.

The chain is built from TRBV30 and TRBJ2-3, with 10 bases lining up with TRBD2. There are 19 residues in the CDR3. CDR1 GTSNPN and CDR2 SVGIG come from the germline V gene (reference sequence). V gave up 5 bases and J gave up 4 bases; unmatched junction bases: 21. CDR3 coding DNA: TGTGCCTGGTATCGCCGGGACAGGCAGGCTAGCGGGAGTTCAGATACGCAGTATTTT. Translated, it gives CAWYRRDRQASGSSDTQYF.

The genes are TRBV7-9 and TRBJ2-5, with TRBD1 identical over 7 bases. CDR1 and CDR2 (germline): SEHNR, FQNEAQ (reference sequence). The CDR3 contains 16 residues. The V and J ends lost 3 bases and 3 bases, in that order; junction bases with no gene match: 10. CDR3 bases: TGTGCCAGCAGCTTGGGACAGAGCGCGATGGAAGAGACCCAGTACTTC. Translating gives CASSLGQSAMEETQYF.

The V gene is TRBV7-2, the J gene TRBJ1-6, with no clear D. The CDR3 contains 13 residues. The V gene lost 5 bases and the J gene lost 11 bases, with 13 bases spanning the gap. Germline V gene sequence: CDR1 SGHTA, CDR2 FQGNSA. CDR3 sequence (DNA): TGTGCCAGCAGCACCCAAAGGGAGACACCCCTCCACTTT. It translates to CASSTQRETPLHF.

The rearrangement links TRBV4-1 to TRBJ2-5, with 10 positions matching TRBD2. The germline CDR1 and CDR2 sequences are MGHRA and YSYEKL. CDR3 length: 16 amino acids. Trimming cost V 2 bases and J 7 bases; bases outside gene matches: 10. The chain's CDR3 is CASSQIQRGGGGTQYF. The CDR3 bases are TGCGCCAGCAGCCAAATCCAGCGGGGGGGCGGGGGGACCCAGTACTTC.

V gene TRBV5-1 combines with J gene TRBJ2-3; unclear D gene. This CDR3 has 13 amino acids. Germline V CDR1 and CDR2: SGHRS, YFSETQ. The V gene lost 4 bases and the J gene lost 5 bases, with 11 bases spanning the gap. Here the CDR3 reads CASSPPGGDTQYF. The CDR3 region has the DNA TGCGCCAGCAGCCCCCCGGGTGGAGATACGCAGTATTTT. The full variable domain, completed using reference TRBV5-1 and TRBJ2-3, is KAGVTQTPRYLIKTRGQQVTLSCSPISGHRSVSWYQQTPGQGLQFLFEYFSETQRNKGNFPGRFSGRQFSNSRSEMNVSTLELGDSALYLCASSPPGGDTQYFGPGTRLTVL.

The chain links TRBV9 to TRBJ2-1; the match to TRBD2 covers 7 bases. CDR3 size: 14 residues. Looked up from germline, CDR1 is SGDLS and CDR2 is YYNGEE. The V and J ends lost 2 bases and 6 bases, in that order; junction bases with no gene match: 5. CDR3: CASSVGGTINEQFF. The CDR3 nucleotides read TGTGCCAGCAGCGTGGGGGGGACTATCAATGAGCAGTTCTTC.

The chain couples TRBV18 to TRBJ1-1, with a weak D call TRBD1 (6 bases). V was pared by 5 bases and J by 3 bases, with 10 bases between. This CDR3 spans 13 amino acids. From germline, CDR1 is KGHSH and CDR2 LQKENI. CDR3 DNA sequence: TGTGCCAGCTCAGAGAACAGGGACACTGAAGCTTTCTTT. Residues: CASSENRDTEAFF. The variable domain in full, completed from reference TRBV18 and TRBJ1-1, reads NAGVMQNPRHLVRRRGQEARLRCSPMKGHSHVYWYRQLPEEGLKFMVYLQKENIIDESGMPKERFSAEFPKEGPSILRIQQVVRGDSAAYFCASSENRDTEAFFGQGTRLTVV.

The chain carries TRBV10-1 and TRBJ1-1; D is unresolved. Germline V gene data show CDR1 as WNHNN and CDR2 as SYGVQD (reference sequence). The CDR3 runs to 11 residues. Trimming pared 7 bases from V and 1 base from J, leaving 4 bases between. CDR3 residues: CASTSNTEAFF. DNA for the CDR3: TGCGCCAGCACCTCGAACACTGAAGCTTTCTTT.

The rearrangement joins TRBV9 to TRBJ2-7; TRBD2 agrees at 11 bases. The junction had 7 bases not matched to a gene; V was cut back by 0 bases and J by 5 bases. The germline V gene has CDR1 SGDLS and CDR2 YYNGEE. The CDR3 has 16 residues. CDR3 in DNA: TGTGCCAGCAGCGTAGCTATACTAGCGGGAGATAACGAGCAGTACTTC. Its translation: CASSVAILAGDNEQYF.